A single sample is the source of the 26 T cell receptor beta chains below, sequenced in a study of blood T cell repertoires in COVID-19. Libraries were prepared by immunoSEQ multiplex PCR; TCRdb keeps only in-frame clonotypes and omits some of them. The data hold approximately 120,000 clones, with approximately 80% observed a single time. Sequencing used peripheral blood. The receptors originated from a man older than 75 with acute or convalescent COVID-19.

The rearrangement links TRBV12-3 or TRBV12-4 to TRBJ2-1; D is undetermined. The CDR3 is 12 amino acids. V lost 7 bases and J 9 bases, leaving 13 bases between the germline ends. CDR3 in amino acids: CASMKLGSEQFF. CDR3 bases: TGTGCCAGCATGAAGCTGGGCAGTGAGCAGTTCTTC.

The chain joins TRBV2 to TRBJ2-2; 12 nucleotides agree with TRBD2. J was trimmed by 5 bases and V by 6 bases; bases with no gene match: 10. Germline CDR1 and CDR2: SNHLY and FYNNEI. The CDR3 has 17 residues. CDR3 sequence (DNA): TGTGCCAGCAGGGCGTCTAGCGGGGGGGCCATAACCGGGGAGCTGTTTTTT. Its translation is CASRASSGGAITGELFF.

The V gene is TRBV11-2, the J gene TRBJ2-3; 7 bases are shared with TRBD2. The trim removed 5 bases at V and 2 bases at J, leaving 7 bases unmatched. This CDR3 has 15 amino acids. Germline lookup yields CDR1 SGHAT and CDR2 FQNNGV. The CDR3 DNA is TGTGCCAGCAGCCCAGGGAGGGTTTACACAGATACGCAGTATTTT. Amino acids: CASSPGRVYTDTQYF.

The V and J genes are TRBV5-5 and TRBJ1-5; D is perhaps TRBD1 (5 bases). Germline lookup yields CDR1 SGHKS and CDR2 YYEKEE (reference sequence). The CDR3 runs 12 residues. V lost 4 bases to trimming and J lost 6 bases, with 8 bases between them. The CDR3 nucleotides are TGTGCCAGCAGCCCGGGGGGTCAGCCCCAGCATTTT. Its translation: CASSPGGQPQHF.

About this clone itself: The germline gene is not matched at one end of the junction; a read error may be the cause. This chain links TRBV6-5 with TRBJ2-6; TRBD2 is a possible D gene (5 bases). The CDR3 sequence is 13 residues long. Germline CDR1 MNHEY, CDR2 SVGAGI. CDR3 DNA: TGTGCCAGCAGTTACAGTTCGCAGCGGCCCATAATTTTC. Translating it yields CASSYSSQRPIIF.

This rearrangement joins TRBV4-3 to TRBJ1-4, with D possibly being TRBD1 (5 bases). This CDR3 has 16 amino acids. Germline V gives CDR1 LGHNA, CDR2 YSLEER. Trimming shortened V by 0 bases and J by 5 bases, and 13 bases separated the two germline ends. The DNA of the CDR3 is TGCGCCAGCAGCCAAGATACAGGAAGGGCAAATGAAAAACTGTTTTTT. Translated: CASSQDTGRANEKLFF.

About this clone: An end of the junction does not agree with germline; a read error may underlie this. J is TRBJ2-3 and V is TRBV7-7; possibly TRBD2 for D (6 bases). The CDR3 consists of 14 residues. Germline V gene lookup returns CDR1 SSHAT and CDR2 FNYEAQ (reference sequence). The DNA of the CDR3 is TGTGCTAGCAGCTTGGGGGGTTACACAGATACGCAGTATTTT. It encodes CASSLGGYTDTQYF.

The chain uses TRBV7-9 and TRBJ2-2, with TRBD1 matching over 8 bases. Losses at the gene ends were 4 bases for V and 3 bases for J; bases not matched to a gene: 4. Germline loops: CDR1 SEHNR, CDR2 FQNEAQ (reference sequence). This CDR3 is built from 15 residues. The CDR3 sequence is CASSSRTGYTGELFF. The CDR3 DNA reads TGTGCCAGCAGCTCCCGGACAGGGTACACCGGGGAGCTGTTTTTT.

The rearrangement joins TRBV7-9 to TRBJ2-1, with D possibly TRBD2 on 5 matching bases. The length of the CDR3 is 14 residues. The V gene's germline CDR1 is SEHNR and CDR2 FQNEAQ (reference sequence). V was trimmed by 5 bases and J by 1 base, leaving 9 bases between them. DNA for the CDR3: TGTGCCAGCAGCCTCGGACTGTCCTACAATGAGCAGTTCTTC. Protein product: CASSLGLSYNEQFF.

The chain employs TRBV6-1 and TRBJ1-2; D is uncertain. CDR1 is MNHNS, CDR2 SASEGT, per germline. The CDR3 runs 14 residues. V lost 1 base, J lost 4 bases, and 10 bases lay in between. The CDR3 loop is CASSEGTRSYGYTF. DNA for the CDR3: TGTGCCAGCAGTGAAGGTACGAGGAGCTATGGCTACACCTTC.

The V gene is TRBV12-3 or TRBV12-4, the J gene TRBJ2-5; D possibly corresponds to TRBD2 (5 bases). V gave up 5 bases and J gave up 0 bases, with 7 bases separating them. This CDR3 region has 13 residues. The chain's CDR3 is CASSPGNQETQYF. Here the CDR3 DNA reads TGTGCCAGCAGTCCGGGGAACCAAGAGACCCAGTACTTC.

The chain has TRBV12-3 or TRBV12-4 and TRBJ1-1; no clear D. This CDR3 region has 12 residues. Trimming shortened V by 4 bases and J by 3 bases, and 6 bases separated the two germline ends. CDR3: CASSWAYTEAFF. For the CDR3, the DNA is TGTGCCAGCAGTTGGGCCTACACTGAAGCTTTCTTT.

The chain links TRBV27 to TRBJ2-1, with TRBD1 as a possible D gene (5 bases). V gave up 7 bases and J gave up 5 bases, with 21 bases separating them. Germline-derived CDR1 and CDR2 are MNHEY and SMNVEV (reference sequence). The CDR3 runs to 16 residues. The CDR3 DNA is TGTGCCAGCACTTTGCTGCAAGGGGCTAAGGACAATGAGCAGTTCTTC. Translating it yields CASTLLQGAKDNEQFF.

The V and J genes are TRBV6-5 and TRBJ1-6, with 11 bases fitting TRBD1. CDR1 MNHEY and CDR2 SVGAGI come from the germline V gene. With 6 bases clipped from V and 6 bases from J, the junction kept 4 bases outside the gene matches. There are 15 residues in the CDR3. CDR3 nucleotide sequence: TGTGCCAGCAGGGGACAGGGGGATGGTAATTCACCCCTCCACTTT. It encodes CASRGQGDGNSPLHF.

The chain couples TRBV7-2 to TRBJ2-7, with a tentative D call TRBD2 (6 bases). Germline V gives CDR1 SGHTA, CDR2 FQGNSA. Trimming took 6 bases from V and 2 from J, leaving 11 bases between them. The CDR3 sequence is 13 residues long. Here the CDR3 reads CASRSSGTYEQYF. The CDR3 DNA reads TGTGCCAGCAGAAGTAGCGGAACCTACGAGCAGTACTTC.

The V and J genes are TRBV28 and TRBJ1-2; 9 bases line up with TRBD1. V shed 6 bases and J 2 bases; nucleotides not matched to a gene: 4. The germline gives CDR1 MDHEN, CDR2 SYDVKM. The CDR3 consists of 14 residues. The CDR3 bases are TGTGCCAGCAGACCCGGGACAGGGAACTATGGCTACACCTTC. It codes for CASRPGTGNYGYTF.

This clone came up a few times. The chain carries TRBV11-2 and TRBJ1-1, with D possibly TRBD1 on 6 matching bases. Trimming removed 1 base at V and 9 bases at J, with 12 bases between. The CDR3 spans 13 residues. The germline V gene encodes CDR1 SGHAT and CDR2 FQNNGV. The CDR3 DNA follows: TGTGCCAGCAGCTTAGTTGAGGGGGGGAAAGCTTTCTTT. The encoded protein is CASSLVEGGKAFF.

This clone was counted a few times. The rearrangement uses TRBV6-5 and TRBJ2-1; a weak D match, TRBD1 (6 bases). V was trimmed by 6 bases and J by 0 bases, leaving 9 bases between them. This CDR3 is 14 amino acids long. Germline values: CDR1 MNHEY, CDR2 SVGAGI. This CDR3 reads CASRTGYSYNEQFF. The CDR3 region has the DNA TGTGCCAGCAGGACAGGCTACTCCTACAATGAGCAGTTCTTC.

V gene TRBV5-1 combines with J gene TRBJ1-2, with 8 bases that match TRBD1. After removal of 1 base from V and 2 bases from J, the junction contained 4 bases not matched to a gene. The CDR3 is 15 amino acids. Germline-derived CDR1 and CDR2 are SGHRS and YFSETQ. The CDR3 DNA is TGCGCCAGCAGCTTGTGGGGACAGGAGAACTATGGCTACACCTTC. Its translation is CASSLWGQENYGYTF.

In nucleotides, the CDR3 is TGCGCCAGCAGCATTCAGACAGGGGGTACCGAAAAACTGTTTTTT. This codes for CASSIQTGGTEKLFF. The chain couples TRBV5-1 to TRBJ1-4, with 9 bases fitting TRBD1. The germline CDR1 and CDR2 sequences are SGHRS and YFSETQ. This CDR3 spans 15 amino acids. V trimming: 4 bases; J trimming: 8 bases; junction bases outside the gene matches: 9.

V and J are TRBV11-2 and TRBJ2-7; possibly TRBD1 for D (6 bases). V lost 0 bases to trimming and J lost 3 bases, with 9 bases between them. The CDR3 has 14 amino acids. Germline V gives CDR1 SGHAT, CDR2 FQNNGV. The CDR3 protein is CASSLDGTYYEQYF. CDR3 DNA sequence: TGTGCCAGCAGCTTAGATGGGACATACTACGAGCAGTACTTC.

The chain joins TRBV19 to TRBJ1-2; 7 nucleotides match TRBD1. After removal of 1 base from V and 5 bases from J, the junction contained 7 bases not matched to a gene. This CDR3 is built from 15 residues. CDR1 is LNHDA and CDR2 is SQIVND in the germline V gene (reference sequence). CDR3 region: CASSIGTGSSYGYTF. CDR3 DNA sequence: TGTGCCAGTAGTATAGGGACAGGATCTTCATATGGCTACACCTTC.

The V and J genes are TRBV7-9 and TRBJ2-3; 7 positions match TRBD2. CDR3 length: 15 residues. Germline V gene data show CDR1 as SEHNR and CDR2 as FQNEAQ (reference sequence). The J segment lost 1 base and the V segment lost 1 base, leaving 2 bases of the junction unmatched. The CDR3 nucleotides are TGTGCCAGCAGCTTAGGGGCGGGGGGCACAGATACGCAGTATTTT. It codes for CASSLGAGGTDTQYF.

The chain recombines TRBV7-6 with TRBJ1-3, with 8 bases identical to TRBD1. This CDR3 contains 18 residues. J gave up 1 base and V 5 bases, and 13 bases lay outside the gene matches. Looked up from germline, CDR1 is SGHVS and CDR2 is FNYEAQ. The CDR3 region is CASSQDRADRGSGNTIYF. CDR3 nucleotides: TGTGCCAGCAGCCAAGATAGAGCCGACAGGGGATCTGGAAACACCATATATTTT.

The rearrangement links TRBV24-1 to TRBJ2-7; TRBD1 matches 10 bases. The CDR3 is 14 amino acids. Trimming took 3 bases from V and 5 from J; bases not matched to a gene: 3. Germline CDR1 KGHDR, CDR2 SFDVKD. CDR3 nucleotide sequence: TGTGCCACCAGTGATACCGGGACAGGGGACGAGCAGTACTTC. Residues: CATSDTGTGDEQYF.

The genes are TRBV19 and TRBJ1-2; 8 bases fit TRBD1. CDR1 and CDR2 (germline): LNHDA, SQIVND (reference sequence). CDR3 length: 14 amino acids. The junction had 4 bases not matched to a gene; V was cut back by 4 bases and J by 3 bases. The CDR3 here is CASSTGGAHYGYTF. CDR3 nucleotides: TGTGCCAGTAGTACAGGGGGCGCTCACTATGGCTACACCTTC.